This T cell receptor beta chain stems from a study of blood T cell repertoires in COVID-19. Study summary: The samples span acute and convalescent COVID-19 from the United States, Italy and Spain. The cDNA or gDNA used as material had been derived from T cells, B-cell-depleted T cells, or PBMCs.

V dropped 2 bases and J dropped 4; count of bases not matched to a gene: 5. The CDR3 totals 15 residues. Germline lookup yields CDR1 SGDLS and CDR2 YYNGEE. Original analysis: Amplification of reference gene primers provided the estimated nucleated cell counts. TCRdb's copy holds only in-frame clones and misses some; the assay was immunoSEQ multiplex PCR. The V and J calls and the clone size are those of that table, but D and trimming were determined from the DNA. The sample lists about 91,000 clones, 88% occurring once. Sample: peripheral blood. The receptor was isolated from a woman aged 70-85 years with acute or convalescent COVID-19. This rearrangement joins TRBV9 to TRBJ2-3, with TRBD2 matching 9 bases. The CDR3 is CASSVAAGGPDTQYF. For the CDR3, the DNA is TGTGCCAGCAGCGTTGCAGCGGGAGGCCCAGATACGCAGTATTTT.